The 3 T cell receptor beta chains below come from one sample, sequenced in a study of cytomegalovirus exposure and HLA in healthy donors. In the PCR, 60 Vbeta and 13 Jbeta primers were used. Only in-frame clones appear in the TCRdb table, and some are missing; sequencing was by immunoSEQ multiplex PCR. Here the sample spans around 160,000 clones, around 70% being singletons. Sequencing used PBMCs. The receptors originated from a man between 18 and 29 years old in good health and CMV-seropositive.

The CDR3 is CATSRDLTESQPQHF. In nucleotides, the CDR3 is TGTGCCACCAGCAGAGATCTGACAGAAAGTCAGCCCCAGCATTTT. The J gene is TRBJ1-5, the V gene TRBV15, with D possibly matching TRBD1 (5 bases). CDR1 and CDR2 from the germline V gene are LNHNV and YYDKDF (reference sequence). Trimming cost V 0 bases and J 6 bases, with 12 bases left between them. CDR3 size: 15 residues.

The chain has TRBV7-9 and TRBJ2-1, with D possibly TRBD1 on 6 matching bases. The length of the CDR3 is 15 residues. The V gene's germline CDR1 is SEHNR and CDR2 FQNEAQ (reference sequence). V shed 5 bases and J shed 4 bases, with 15 bases lying between them. The CDR3 nucleotides are TGTGCCAGCAGCCACCGGGACAAACCATACAATGAGCAGTTCTTC. Protein: CASSHRDKPYNEQFF.

The chain recombines TRBV19 with TRBJ1-1, with TRBD1 as a possible D gene (6 bases). V lost 8 bases, J lost 8 bases, and 21 bases lay in between. CDR3 length: 14 amino acids. Germline loops: CDR1 LNHDA, CDR2 SQIVND (reference sequence). CDR3 sequence (DNA): TGTGCCAGTGTGGGGCGACAGGTCGTCCGCGAAGCTTTCTTT. Residues: CASVGRQVVREAFF.